This entry features one T cell receptor beta chain sequence. As yet, its antigen is unknown. A read error may produce the germline difference seen at one junction end. The source of the sample is a study of regulatory T cells in long-lasting Graves disease. Study results and limitations: Small sample size may have lowered accuracy.

CDR3 regions were amplified by Arm-PCR using iRepertoire HTBI primers to build TCR beta libraries. One entry per CDR3 protein results from TCRdb running MiXCR on the multiplex PCR reads. The sample includes about 340,000 distinct CDR3 sequences, around 20% of them seen just once. Documented time point: persistent/refractory GD, antithyroid drugs over 5 years with positive TRAb. PBMC-derived RNA was used for the TCR library. This TCR derives from a female donor with Graves disease. The sample consisted of peripheral blood mononuclear cells (PBMCs), taken when the disease was refractory, from a patient treated with antithyroid drugs.

CDR3 sequence (DNA): TGTGCCGGCAGCTTGGCGGCCTATGGCTACGAGCAGTACTTC. Encoded protein: CAGSLAAYGYEQYF. The chain links TRBV27 to TRBJ2-7; no clear D gene. The CDR3 extends over 14 amino acids. CDR1 and CDR2 (germline): MNHEY, SMNVEV (reference sequence).